This paragraph reports one T cell receptor (beta chain). Antigen unknown. This sample is part of a study of T cells in narcolepsy. CDR1 and CDR2 (germline): SGHTA, FQGNSA. V gave up 2 bases and J gave up 1 base; unmatched junction bases: 6. This CDR3 comprises 19 residues. The repertoire was sequenced with immunoSEQ multiplex PCR; TCRdb's copy has only in-frame clones and lacks some. This sample has tens of thousands of clones, with 80% found just once. Study outcomes and limitations: In some patient and control memory CD4+ samples, autoreactive clones were absent.

The chain couples TRBV7-2 to TRBJ2-3; 16 bases agree with TRBD2. Source material: memory (CD45RA-) CD4+ T cells from blood. The receptor comes from a human donor in good health. The CDR3 DNA follows: TGTGCCAGCAGCTTATCTTCCGGGACTAGCGGGGGGGGCACAGATACGCAGTATTTT. Encoded protein: CASSLSSGTSGGGTDTQYF.